This T cell receptor (beta chain) was profiled in a study of T cell changes during pregnancy in multiple sclerosis. CDR1 and CDR2 (germline): MNHNS, SASEGT. The CDR3 loop spans 15 amino acids. V was clipped by 7 bases and J by 7 bases; unmatched bases: 11. Only in-frame clones appear in the TCRdb table, and some are missing; sequencing was by immunoSEQ multiplex PCR. The table shows 30,000 to 50,000 clones, with around 92% occurring only once. The gene calls are TRBV6-1 and TRBJ2-7, with 12 bases lining up with TRBD1. The TCR comes from a female donor with multiple sclerosis, enrolled in a pregnancy study. The input for sequencing was CD4+ T cells from peripheral blood mononuclear cells, taken after pregnancy. CDR3 in amino acids: CASNVRGQGALEQYF. CDR3 nucleotide sequence: TGTGCCAGCAACGTACGGGGACAGGGGGCTTTAGAGCAGTACTTC.